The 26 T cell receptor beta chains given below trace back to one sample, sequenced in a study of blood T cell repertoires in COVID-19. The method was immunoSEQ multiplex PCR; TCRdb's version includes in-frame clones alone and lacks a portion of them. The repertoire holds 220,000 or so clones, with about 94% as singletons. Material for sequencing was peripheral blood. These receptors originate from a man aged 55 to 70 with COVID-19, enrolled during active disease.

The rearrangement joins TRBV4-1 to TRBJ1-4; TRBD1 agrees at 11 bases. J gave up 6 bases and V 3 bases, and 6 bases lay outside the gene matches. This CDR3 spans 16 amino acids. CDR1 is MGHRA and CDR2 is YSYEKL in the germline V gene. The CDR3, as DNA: TGCGCCAGCAGCCAGGGGGACAGGGGGGCTTATGAAAAACTGTTTTTT. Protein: CASSQGDRGAYEKLFF.

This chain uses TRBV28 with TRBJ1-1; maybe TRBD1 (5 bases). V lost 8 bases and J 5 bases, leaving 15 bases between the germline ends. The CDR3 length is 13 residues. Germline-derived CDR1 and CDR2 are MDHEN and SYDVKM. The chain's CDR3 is CASGRSGGTEAFF. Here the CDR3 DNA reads TGTGCCAGCGGGAGGTCGGGGGGAACTGAAGCTTTCTTT.

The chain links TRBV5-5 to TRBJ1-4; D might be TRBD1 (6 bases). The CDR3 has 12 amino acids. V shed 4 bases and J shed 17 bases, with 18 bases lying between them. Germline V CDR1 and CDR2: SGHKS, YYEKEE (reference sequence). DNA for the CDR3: TGTGCCAGCAGCATGGATGGGGGCGGACCCTTTTTT. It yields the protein CASSMDGGGPFF.

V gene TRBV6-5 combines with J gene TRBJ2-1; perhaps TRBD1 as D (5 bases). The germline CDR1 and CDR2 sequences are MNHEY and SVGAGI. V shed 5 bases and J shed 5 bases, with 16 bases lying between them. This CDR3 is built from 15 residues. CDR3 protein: CASSPQVSGDNEQFF. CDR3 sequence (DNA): TGTGCCAGCAGTCCACAGGTCTCGGGCGACAATGAGCAGTTCTTC.

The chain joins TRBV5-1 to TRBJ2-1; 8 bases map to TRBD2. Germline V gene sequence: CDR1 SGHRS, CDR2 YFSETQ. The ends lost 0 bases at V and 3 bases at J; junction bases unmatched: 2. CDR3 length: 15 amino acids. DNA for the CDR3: TGCGCCAGCAGCTTGGAGCGGGGGTACTACAATGAGCAGTTCTTC. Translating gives CASSLERGYYNEQFF. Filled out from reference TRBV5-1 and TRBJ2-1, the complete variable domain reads KAGVTQTPRYLIKTRGQQVTLSCSPISGHRSVSWYQQTPGQGLQFLFEYFSETQRNKGNFPGRFSGRQFSNSRSEMNVSTLELGDSALYLCASSLERGYYNEQFFGPGTRLTVL.

CDR3 DNA: TGTGCCAGCAGCCAGGGCAGCCGGGGCTACACCTTC. Translating it yields CASSQGSRGYTF. The J gene is TRBJ1-2, the V gene TRBV3-1 (or the pseudogene TRBV3-2); D unclear. CDR3 size: 12 residues. From germline, CDR1 is LGHDT and CDR2 YNNKEL (reference sequence). V lost 3 bases and J lost 8, with 10 bases in between.

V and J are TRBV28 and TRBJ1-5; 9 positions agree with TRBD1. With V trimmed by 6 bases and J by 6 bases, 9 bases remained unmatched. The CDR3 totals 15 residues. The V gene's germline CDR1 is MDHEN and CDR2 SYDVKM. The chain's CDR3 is CASSFGTGRFQPQHF. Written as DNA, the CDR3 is TGTGCCAGCAGCTTCGGGACAGGGAGGTTTCAGCCCCAGCATTTT.

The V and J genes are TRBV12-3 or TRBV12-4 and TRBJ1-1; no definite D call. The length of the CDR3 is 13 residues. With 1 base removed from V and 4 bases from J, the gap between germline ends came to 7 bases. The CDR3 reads CASSLVRSTEAFF. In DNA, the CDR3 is TGTGCCAGCAGTTTAGTCAGGTCCACTGAAGCTTTCTTT.

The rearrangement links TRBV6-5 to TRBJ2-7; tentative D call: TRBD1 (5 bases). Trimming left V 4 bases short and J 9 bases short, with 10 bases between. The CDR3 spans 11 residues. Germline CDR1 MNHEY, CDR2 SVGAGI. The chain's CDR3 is CASSLQGWQYF. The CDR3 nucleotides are TGTGCCAGCAGTTTGCAGGGCTGGCAGTACTTC.

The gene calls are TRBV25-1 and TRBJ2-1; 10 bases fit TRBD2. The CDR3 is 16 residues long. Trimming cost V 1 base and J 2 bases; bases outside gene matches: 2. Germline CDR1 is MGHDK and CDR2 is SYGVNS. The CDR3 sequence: CASSEFSGRTYNEQFF. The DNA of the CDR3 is TGTGCCAGCAGTGAATTTAGCGGGAGGACCTACAATGAGCAGTTCTTC. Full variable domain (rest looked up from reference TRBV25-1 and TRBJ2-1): EADIYQTPRYLVIGTGKKITLECSQTMGHDKMYWYQQDPGMELHLIHYSYGVNSTEKGDLSSESTVSRIRTEHFPLTLESARPSHTSQYLCASSEFSGRTYNEQFFGPGTRLTVL.

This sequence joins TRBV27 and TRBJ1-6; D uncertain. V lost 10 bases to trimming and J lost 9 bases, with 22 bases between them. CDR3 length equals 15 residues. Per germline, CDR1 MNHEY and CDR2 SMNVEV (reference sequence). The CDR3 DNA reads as TGTGCCACCAAGAACTCGCGGGGTCGGGGTTCACCCCTCCACTTT. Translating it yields CATKNSRGRGSPLHF.

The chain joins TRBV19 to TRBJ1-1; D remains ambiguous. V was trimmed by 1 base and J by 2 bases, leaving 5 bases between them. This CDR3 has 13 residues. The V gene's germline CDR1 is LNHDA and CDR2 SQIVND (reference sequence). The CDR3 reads CASSIAINTEAFF. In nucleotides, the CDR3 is TGTGCCAGTAGTATAGCAATTAACACTGAAGCTTTCTTT.

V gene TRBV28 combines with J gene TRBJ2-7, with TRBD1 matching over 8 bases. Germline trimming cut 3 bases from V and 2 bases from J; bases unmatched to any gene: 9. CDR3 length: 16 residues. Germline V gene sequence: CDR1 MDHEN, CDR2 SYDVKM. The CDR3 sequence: CASSFGAGGLPYEQYF. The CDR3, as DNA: TGTGCCAGCAGTTTTGGAGCAGGGGGCCTCCCCTACGAGCAGTACTTC.

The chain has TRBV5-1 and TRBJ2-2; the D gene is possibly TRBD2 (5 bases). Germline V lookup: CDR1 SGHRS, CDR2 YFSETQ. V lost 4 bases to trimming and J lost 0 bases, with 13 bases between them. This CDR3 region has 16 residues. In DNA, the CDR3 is TGCGCCAGCAGCCCGATAATCGGGACGAACACCGGGGAGCTGTTTTTT. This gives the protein CASSPIIGTNTGELFF.

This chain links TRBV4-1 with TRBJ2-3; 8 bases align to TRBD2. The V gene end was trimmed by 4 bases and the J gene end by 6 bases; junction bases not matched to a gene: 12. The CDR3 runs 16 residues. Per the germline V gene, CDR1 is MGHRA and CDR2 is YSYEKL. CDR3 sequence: CASSPHSERELDTQYF. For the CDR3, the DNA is TGCGCCAGCAGCCCCCACTCCGAGCGGGAGTTGGATACGCAGTATTTT.

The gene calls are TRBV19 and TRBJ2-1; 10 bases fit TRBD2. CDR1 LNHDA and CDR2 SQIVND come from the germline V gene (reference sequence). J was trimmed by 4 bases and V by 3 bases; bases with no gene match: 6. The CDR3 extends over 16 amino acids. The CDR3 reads CASSIRGTSVYNEQFF. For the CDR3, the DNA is TGTGCCAGTAGTATCAGGGGGACTAGCGTATACAATGAGCAGTTCTTC. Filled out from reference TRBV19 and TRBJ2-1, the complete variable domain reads DGGITQSPKYLFRKEGQNVTLSCEQNLNHDAMYWYRQDPGQGLRLIYYSQIVNDFQKGDIAEGYSVSREKKESFPLTVTSAQKNPTAFYLCASSIRGTSVYNEQFFGPGTRLTVL.

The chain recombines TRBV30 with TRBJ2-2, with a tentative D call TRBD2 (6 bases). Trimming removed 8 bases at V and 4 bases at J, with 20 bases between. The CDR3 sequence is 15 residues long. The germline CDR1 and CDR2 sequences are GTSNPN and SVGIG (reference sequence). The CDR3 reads CARTTGTGITGELFF. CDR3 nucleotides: TGTGCCCGGACCACCGGGACTGGGATCACCGGGGAGCTGTTTTTT.

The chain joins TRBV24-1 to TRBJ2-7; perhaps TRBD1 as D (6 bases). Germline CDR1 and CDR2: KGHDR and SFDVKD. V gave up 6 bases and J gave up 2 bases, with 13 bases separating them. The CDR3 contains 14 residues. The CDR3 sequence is CATSSGQRAYEQYF. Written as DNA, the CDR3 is TGTGCCACCAGTTCAGGACAGAGGGCCTACGAGCAGTACTTC.

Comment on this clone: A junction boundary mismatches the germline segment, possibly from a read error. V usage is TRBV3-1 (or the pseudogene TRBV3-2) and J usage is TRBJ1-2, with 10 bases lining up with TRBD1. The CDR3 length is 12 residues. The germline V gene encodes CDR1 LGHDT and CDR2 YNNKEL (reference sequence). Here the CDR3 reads CASSQTDRGRFF. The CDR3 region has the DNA TGTGCCAGCAGCCAAACCGACAGGGGGCGATTCTTC.

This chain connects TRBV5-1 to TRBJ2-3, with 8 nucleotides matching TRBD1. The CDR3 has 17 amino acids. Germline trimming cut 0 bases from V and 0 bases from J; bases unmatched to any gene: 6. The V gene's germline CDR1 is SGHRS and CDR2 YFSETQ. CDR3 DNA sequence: TGCGCCAGCAGCTTGGCCCCAGGGGGCTCTAGCACAGATACGCAGTATTTT. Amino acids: CASSLAPGGSSTDTQYF.

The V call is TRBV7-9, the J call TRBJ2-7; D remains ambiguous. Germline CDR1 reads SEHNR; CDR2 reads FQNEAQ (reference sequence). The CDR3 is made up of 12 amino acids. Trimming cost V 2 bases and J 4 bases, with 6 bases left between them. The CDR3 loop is CASSLTGYEQYF. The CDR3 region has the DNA TGTGCCAGCAGCTTAACCGGGTACGAGCAGTACTTC.

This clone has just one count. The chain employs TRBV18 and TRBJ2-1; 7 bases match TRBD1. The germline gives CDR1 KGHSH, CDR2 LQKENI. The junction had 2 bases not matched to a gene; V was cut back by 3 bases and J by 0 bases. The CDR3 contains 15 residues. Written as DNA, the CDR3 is TGTGCCAGCTCACCGGACAGGAGCTCCTACAATGAGCAGTTCTTC. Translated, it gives CASSPDRSSYNEQFF.

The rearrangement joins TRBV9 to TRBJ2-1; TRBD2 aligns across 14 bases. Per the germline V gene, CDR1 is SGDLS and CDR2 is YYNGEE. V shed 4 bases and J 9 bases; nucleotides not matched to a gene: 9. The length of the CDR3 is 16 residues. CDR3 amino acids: CASSISGLAGAGEQFF. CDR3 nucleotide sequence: TGTGCCAGCAGCATTTCGGGACTAGCGGGAGCGGGTGAGCAGTTCTTC.

CDR3 region: CASSLGQADTGELFF. The CDR3 nucleotides read TGTGCCAGCAGCTTAGGACAGGCTGACACCGGGGAGCTGTTTTTT. This chain joins TRBV11-3 and TRBJ2-2; tentative D call: TRBD1 (6 bases). Per germline, CDR1 SGHNT and CDR2 YENEEA. The CDR3 covers 15 residues. The germline V and J ends were trimmed by 1 base and 3 bases, with 9 bases remaining between them.

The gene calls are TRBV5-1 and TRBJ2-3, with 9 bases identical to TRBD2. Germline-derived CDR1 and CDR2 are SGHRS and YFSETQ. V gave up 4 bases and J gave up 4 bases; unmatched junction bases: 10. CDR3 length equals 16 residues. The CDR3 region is CASSVQGTSLPDTQYF. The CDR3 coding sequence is TGCGCCAGCAGCGTCCAAGGGACTAGCTTACCAGATACGCAGTATTTT.

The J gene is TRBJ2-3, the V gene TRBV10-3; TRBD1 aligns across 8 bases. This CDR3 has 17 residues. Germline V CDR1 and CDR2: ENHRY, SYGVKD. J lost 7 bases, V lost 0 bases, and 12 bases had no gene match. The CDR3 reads CAISESIGTGGRNTQYF. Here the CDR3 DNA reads TGTGCCATCAGTGAGTCGATAGGTACAGGGGGGAGAAATACGCAGTATTTT.